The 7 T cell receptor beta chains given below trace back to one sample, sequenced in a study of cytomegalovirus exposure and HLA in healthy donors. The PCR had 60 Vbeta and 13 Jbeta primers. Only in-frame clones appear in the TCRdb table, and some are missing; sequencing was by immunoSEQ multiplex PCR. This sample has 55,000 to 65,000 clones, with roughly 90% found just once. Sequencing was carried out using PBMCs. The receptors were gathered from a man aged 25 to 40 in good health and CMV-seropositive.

This chain's CDR3 is CASSLTGQALRGYTF. Written as DNA, the CDR3 is TGCGCCAGCAGCTTGACGGGACAAGCCCTGCGCGGCTACACCTTC. The chain is built from TRBV5-1 and TRBJ1-2; possibly TRBD1 for D (6 bases). This CDR3 is built from 15 residues. Germline CDR1 is SGHRS and CDR2 is YFSETQ. Between the trimmed V and J ends, which lost 1 base and 8 bases, there was a span of 18 bases.

The CDR3, as DNA: TGTGCCTGGAGCGATCCAGGGGGAGGTCAGCCCCAGCATTTT. As protein: CAWSDPGGGQPQHF. V usage is TRBV30 and J usage is TRBJ1-5; 7 nucleotides match TRBD1. The length of the CDR3 is 14 residues. V trimming: 3 bases; J trimming: 6 bases; junction bases outside the gene matches: 8. Per the germline V gene, CDR1 is GTSNPN and CDR2 is SVGIG (reference sequence).

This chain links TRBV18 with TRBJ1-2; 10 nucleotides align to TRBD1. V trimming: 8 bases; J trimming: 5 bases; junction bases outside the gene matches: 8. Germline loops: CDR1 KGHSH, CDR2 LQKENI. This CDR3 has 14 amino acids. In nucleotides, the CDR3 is TGTGCCAGCACAATGGACAGGGGGGGATATGGCTACACCTTC. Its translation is CASTMDRGGYGYTF. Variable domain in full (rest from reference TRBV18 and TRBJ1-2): NAGVMQNPRHLVRRRGQEARLRCSPMKGHSHVYWYRQLPEEGLKFMVYLQKENIIDESGMPKERFSAEFPKEGPSILRIQQVVRGDSAAYFCASTMDRGGYGYTFGSGTRLTVV.

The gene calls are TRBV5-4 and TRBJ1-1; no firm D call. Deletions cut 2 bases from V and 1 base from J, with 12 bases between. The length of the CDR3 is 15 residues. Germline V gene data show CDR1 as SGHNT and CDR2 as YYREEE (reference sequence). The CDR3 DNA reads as TGTGCCAGCAGCTTTACGTGGGAGGAGAACACTGAAGCTTTCTTT. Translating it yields CASSFTWEENTEAFF. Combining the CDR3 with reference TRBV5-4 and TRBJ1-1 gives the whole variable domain ETGVTQSPTHLIKTRGQQVTLRCSSQSGHNTVSWYQQALGQGPQFIFQYYREEENGRGNFPPRFSGLQFPNYSSELNVNALELDDSALYLCASSFTWEENTEAFFGQGTRLTVV.

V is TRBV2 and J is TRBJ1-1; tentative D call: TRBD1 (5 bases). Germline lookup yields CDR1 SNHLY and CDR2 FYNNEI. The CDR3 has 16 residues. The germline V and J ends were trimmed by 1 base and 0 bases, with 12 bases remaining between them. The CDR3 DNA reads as TGTGCCAGCAGTGAAGGAAGACAGACCATGAACACTGAAGCTTTCTTT. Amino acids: CASSEGRQTMNTEAFF.

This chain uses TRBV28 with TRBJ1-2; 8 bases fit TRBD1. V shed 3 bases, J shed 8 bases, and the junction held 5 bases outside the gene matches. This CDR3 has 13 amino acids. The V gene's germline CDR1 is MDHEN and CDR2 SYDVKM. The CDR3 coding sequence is TGTGCCAGCAGTTTGCAGGGGGCAAAAGGCTACACCTTC. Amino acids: CASSLQGAKGYTF.

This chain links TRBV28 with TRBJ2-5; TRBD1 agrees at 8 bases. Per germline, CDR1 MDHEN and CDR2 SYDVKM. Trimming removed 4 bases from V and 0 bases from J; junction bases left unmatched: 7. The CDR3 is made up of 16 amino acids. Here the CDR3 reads CASSSYGTGYQETQYF. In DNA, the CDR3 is TGTGCCAGCAGTTCCTACGGGACAGGTTACCAAGAGACCCAGTACTTC. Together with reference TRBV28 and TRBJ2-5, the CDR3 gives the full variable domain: DVKVTQSSRYLVKRTGEKVFLECVQDMDHENMFWYRQDPGLGLRLIYFSYDVKMKEKGDIPEGYSVSREKKERFSLILESASTNQTSMYLCASSSYGTGYQETQYFGPGTRLLVL.